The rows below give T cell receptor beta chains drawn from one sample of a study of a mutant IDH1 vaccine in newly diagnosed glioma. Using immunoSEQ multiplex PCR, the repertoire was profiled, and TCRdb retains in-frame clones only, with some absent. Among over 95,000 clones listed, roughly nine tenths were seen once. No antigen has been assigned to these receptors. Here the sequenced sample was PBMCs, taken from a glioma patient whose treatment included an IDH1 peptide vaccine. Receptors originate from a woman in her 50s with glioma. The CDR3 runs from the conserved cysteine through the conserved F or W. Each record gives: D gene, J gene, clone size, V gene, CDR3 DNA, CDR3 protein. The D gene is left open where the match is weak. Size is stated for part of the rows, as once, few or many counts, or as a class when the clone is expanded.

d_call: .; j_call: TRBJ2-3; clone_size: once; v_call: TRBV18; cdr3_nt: TGTGCCAGCTCCACCCAGCGGGACAGAAACACAGATACGCAGTATTTT; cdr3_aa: CASSTQRDRNTDTQYF
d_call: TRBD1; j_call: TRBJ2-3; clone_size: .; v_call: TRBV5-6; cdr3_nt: TGTGCCAGCAGCTTGGGTGGACAGGGTATTGATACGCAGTATTTT; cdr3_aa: CASSLGGQGIDTQYF
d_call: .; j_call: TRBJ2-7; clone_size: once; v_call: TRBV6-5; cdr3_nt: TGTGCCAGCAGTGAGAGTGGCTACGAGCAGTACTTC; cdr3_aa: CASSESGYEQYF
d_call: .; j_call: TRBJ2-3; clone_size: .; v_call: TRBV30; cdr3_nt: TGTGCCTGGAGTGTCGGGCGCGGAGATACGCAGTATTTT; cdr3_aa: CAWSVGRGDTQYF
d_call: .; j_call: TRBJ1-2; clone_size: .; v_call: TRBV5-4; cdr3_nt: TGTGCCAGCAGCTTGGAACAGGGACATGGCTACACCTTC; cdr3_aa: CASSLEQGHGYTF
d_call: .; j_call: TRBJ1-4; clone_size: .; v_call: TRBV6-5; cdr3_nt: TGTGCCAGCAGTTACGACGTCTCTCCTAATGAAAAACTGTTTTTT; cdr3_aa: CASSYDVSPNEKLFF
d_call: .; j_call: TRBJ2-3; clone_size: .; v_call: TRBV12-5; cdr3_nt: TGTGCTAGTGGTTTGCGGGGGCTAGATACAGATACGCAGTATTTT; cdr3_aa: CASGLRGLDTDTQYF
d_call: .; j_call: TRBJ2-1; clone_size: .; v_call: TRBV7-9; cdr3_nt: TGTGCCAGCAGCTTTTATTTGGGAGGAAATGAGCAGTTCTTC; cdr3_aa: CASSFYLGGNEQFF
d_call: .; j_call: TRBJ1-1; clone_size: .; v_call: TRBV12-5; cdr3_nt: TGTGCTAGTGGTTTGGTTCCTGAAGCTTTCTTT; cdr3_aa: CASGLVPEAFF
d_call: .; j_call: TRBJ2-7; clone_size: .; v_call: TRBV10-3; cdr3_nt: TGTGCCATCAGTGACCCGGGACCGAACCGAGAGCAGTACTTC; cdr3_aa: CAISDPGPNREQYF
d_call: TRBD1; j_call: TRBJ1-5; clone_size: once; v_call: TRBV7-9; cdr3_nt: TGTGCCAGCAGCCGACAGGGAAAGGAGGGTAAGAATCAGCCCCAGCATTTT; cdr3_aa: CASSRQGKEGKNQPQHF
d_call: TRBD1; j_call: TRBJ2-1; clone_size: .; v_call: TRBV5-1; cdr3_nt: TGCGCCAGCAGCTCCGGGACAGGCGTATACAATGAGCAGTTCTTC; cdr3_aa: CASSSGTGVYNEQFF
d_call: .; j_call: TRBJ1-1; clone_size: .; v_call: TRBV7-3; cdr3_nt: TGTGCCAGCAGCTCCCTATTGGTTCAGGTCACTGAAGCTTTCTTT; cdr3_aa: CASSSLLVQVTEAFF
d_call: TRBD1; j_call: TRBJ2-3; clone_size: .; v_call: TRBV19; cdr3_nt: TGTGCCAGTAGTTCCCGGACAGGGGGTAGCACAGATACGCAGTATTTT; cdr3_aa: CASSSRTGGSTDTQYF
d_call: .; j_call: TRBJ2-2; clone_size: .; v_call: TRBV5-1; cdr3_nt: TGCGCCAGCAGCTTATTTACCTCTTCCCCCGGGGAGCTGTTTTTT; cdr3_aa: CASSLFTSSPGELFF
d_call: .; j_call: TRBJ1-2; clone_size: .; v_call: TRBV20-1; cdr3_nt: TGTGGCTACCCGAACTATGGCTACACCTTC; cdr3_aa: CGYPNYGYTF
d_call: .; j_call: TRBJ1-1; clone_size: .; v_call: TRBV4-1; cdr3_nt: TGCGCCAGCAGCCAAGCCCGAGGAGGGGGAGACACTGAAGCTTTCTTT; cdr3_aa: CASSQARGGGDTEAFF
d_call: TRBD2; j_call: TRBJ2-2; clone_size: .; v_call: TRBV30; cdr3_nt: TGTGCCTGGAGTCCCCTAGCGGGAGGGCCGGGTACCGGGGAGCTGTTTTTT; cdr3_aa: CAWSPLAGGPGTGELFF
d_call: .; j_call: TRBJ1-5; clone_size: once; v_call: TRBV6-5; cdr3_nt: TGTGCCAGCAGTCCACAGGCCGAGCAGCCCCAGCATTTT; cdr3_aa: CASSPQAEQPQHF
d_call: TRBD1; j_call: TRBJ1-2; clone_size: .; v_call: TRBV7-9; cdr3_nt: TGTGCCAGCAGCTTAACACAGGGGAGTCTGGGCGGCTACACCTTC; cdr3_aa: CASSLTQGSLGGYTF
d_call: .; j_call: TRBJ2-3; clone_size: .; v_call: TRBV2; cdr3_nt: TGTGCCAGCTCGTCGAGCAGGGGACTCACAGATACGCAGTATTTT; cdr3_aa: CASSSSRGLTDTQYF
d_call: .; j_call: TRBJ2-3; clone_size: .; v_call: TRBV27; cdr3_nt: TGTGCCAGCAGTCCCCGACAGACAGATACGCAGTATTTT; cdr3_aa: CASSPRQTDTQYF
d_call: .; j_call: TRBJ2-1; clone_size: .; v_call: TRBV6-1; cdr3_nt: TGTGCCAGCAGTCACATAGCGGAGAATGAGCAGTTCTTC; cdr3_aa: CASSHIAENEQFF
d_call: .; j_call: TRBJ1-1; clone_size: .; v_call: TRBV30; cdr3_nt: TGTGCCTGGGATGAGGACAGACTGAACACTGAAGCTTTCTTT; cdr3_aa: CAWDEDRLNTEAFF
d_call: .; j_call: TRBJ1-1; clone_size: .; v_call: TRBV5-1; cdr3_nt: TGCGCCAGCAGCTTGGACGGACGGCAGAACACTGAAGCTTTCTTT; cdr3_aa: CASSLDGRQNTEAFF
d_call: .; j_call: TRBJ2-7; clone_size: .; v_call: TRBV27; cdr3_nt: TGTGCCAGCAGCCATAGCGGAGGGGGAGGGGGTGGCGAGCAGTACTTC; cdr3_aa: CASSHSGGGGGGEQYF
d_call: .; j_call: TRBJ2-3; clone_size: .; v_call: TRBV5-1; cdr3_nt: TGCGCCAGCAGCTTCAGGGGACCCCTCACAGATACGCAGTATTTT; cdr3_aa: CASSFRGPLTDTQYF
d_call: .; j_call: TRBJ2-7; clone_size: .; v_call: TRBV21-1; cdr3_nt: TGTGCCAGCAGCAACGTCAGGGCTAGCGATGCCTACGAGCAGTACTTC; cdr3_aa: CASSNVRASDAYEQYF
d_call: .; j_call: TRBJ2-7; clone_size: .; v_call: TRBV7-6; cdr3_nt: TGTGCCAGCAGCTTAGGCAGGGCCTACGAGCAGTACTTC; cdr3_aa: CASSLGRAYEQYF
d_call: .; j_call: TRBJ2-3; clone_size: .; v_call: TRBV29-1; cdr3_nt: TGCAGCCCGCGTTTGGAGCGGACAGATACGCAGTATTTT; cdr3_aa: CSPRLERTDTQYF
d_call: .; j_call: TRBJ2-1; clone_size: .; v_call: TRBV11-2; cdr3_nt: TGTGCCAGCAGCTTACGAGACGGGATAGATGAGCAGTTCTTC; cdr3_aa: CASSLRDGIDEQFF
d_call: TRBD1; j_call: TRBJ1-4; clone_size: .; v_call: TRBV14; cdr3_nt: TGTGCCAGCAGCCAAGTGGAAGGGGGCGGACTGTTTTTT; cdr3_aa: CASSQVEGGGLFF
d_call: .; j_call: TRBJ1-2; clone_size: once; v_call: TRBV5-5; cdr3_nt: TGTGCCAGCAGCTTGTCGAGGGCGCGGAACTATGGCTACACCTTC; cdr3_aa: CASSLSRARNYGYTF
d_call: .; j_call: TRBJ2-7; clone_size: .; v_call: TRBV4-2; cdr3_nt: TGTGCCAGCAGCCAAGTAGGGGACTTGTCCTACGAGCAGTACTTC; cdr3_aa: CASSQVGDLSYEQYF
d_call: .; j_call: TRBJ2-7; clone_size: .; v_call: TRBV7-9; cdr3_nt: TGTGCCAGCAGCTTAGCGGTGGGACGGTTTTACGAGCAGTACTTC; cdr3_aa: CASSLAVGRFYEQYF
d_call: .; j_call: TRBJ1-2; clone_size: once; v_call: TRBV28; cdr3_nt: TGTGCCAGCAGCCCCCCGGGAGTGGGCTATGGCTACACCTTC; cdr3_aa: CASSPPGVGYGYTF
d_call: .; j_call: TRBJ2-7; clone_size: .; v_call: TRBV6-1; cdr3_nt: TGTGCCAGCAGTGGTCACAGACCCTACGAGCAGTACTTC; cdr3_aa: CASSGHRPYEQYF
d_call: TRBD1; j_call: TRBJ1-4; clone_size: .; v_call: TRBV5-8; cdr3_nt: TGTGCCAGCAGCCCGACAGGGCGGAGTGGAAAACTGTTTTTT; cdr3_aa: CASSPTGRSGKLFF
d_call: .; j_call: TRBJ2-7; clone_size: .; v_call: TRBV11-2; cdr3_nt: TGTGCCAGCAGCTTAGGTGATTTTGTCGAGCAGTACTTC; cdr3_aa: CASSLGDFVEQYF
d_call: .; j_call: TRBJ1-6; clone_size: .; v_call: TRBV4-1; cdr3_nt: TGCGCCAGCAGAAAGTTGGGGCGGATTTCACCCCTCCACTTT; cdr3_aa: CASRKLGRISPLHF
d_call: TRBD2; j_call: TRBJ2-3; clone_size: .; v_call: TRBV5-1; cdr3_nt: TGCGCCAGCAGCTTAGCGGGAGGGGGAGATACGCAGTATTTT; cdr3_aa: CASSLAGGGDTQYF
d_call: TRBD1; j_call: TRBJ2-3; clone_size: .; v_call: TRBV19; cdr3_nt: TGTGCCAGTAACGACAGGGGTAAGAGTACAGATACGCAGTATTTT; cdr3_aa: CASNDRGKSTDTQYF
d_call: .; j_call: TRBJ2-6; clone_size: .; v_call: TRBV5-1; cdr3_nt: TGCGCCAGCAGCTCCGTCCCGGGGGGCGCTGGGGCCAACGTCCTGACTTTC; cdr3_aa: CASSSVPGGAGANVLTF
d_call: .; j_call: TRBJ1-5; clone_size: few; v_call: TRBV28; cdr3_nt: TGTGCCAGCAGATCCTTTTCGAGCAATCAGCCCCAGCATTTT; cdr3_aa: CASRSFSSNQPQHF
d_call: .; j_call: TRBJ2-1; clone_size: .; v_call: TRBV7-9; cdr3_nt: TGTGCCAGCAGCTTGGGCGCGGCCCACAATGAGCAGTTCTTC; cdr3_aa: CASSLGAAHNEQFF
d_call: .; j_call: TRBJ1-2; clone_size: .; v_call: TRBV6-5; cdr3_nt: TGTGCCAGCAGGAATGGGGGGAACTATGGCTACACCTTC; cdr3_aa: CASRNGGNYGYTF
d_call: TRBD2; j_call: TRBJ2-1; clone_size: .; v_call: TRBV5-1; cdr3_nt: TGCGCCAGCAGCCTAAACCAGCGGGAGCTCCTCTACAATGAGCAGTTCTTC; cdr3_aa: CASSLNQRELLYNEQFF
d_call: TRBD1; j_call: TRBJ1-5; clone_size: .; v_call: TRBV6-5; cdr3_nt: TGTGCCAGCAGTTTAAAGGGGGCCCGTCAGCCCCAGCATTTT; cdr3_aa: CASSLKGARQPQHF
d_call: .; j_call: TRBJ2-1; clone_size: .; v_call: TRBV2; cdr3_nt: TGTGCCAGCAGTGAGGGGTTAAGCTCCTACAATGAGCAGTTCTTC; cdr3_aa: CASSEGLSSYNEQFF
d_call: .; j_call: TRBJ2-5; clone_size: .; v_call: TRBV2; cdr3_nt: TGTGCCAGCAGTGAAGGGACAGAGCAAGAGACCCAGTACTTC; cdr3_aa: CASSEGTEQETQYF